This T cell receptor (beta chain) emerged from a study of technical replicates of blood from a handful of donors. Data came from immunoSEQ multiplex PCR; TCRdb stores just in-frame clones and leaves some out. The sample shows 75,000 to 100,000 clones, about 96% of them seen only once. Germline CDR1 reads SGDLS; CDR2 reads YYNGEE. Trimming took 4 bases from V and 4 from J; bases not matched to a gene: 7. This CDR3 has 14 residues. The TCR originated in a human donor in good health. Sequencing used T cells isolated from PBMCs. J is TRBJ1-2 and V is TRBV9; 7 nucleotides line up with TRBD1. CDR3 DNA sequence: TGTGCCAGCAGCTCTCCGGGACAGTCCTATGGCTACACCTTC. This codes for CASSSPGQSYGYTF.